A selection of T cell receptor beta chains follows, all from one sample in a study of OX40 agonist ivuxolimab in advanced cancers. Profiling relied on immunoSEQ multiplex PCR, and the TCRdb table lists in-frame clones only, not all of them. Of about 60,000 clones in the sample, more than 80% were seen once. The sample consisted of CD4+ or CD8+ T cells sorted from blood, taken in a trial of the OX40 agonist ivuxolimab. The receptors were gathered from an adult with an advanced solid tumor such as melanoma, head and neck, liver or kidney cancer. Both conserved end residues are trimmed from each CDR3. The size field is filled for only some rows; it gives once, few, many or a size class.

j_call | v_call | clone_size | cdr3_aa
TRBJ2-6 | TRBV29-1 | - | SVRGMSSGANVLT
TRBJ2-5 | TRBV19 | once | ASSIGGGRETQY
TRBJ2-2 | TRBV15 | - | ATSTQRAGELF
TRBJ1-5 | TRBV6-5 | - | ASSARGVNQPQH
TRBJ2-3 | TRBV5-5 | - | ASSLVGDHTDTQY
TRBJ2-1 | TRBV2 | once | ASGRGDEQF
TRBJ2-3 | TRBV11-2 | - | ASSLVVAGGGDTQY
TRBJ1-1 | TRBV28 | - | ASSLFDTSRTEAF
TRBJ2-5 | TRBV7-9 | - | ASSLGEETQY
TRBJ2-1 | TRBV2 | - | ASSEGQGAGEQF
TRBJ1-5 | TRBV7-2 | - | ASSRPGQGQPQH
TRBJ2-5 | TRBV30 | - | ASRGSNVPQETQY
TRBJ2-7 | TRBV5-1 | - | ASSLGQGYSYEQY
TRBJ1-1 | TRBV5-8 | once | ASSNRGGLNTEAF
TRBJ2-5 | TRBV28 | - | ASSLSNRGKTQY
TRBJ2-3 | TRBV18 | - | ASSQREGWTDTQY
TRBJ2-5 | TRBV28 | - | ASTPAPGETQY
TRBJ2-3 | TRBV7-9 | once | ASSLRGDTDTQY
TRBJ1-4 | TRBV7-2 | - | ASSLGLGTGSEKLF
TRBJ2-3 | TRBV15 | few | ATSRGTRADTQY
TRBJ2-7 | TRBV6-1 | - | ASSEAHGSGGAYEQY
TRBJ2-7 | TRBV29-1 | - | SVELAGTYEQY
TRBJ1-3 | TRBV19 | - | ATIPSEPGNTIY
TRBJ2-3 | TRBV27 | - | ANNSLSGDSTDTQY
TRBJ1-1 | TRBV7-2 | - | ASSLGRNTEAF
TRBJ2-1 | TRBV29-1 | - | SVEHYKTGYNEQF
TRBJ2-3 | TRBV10-3 | - | AINLGSGRTDTQY
TRBJ1-1 | TRBV18 | - | ASSTENTEAF
TRBJ2-2 | TRBV30 | - | AWRPHGGELF
TRBJ2-1 | TRBV11-1 | - | ASSQRDPASSYNEQF
TRBJ2-5 | TRBV7-6 | - | ASSSGTGGVETQY
TRBJ2-1 | TRBV5-1 | - | ASSFEGNEQF
TRBJ2-1 | TRBV19 | - | ASSIGGQAPYNEQF
TRBJ2-7 | TRBV5-6 | - | ASAFLVSSYEQY
TRBJ2-7 | TRBV21-1 | - | ASSSTPPGGIKGPDEQY
TRBJ2-2 | TRBV2 | once | ASSGGWQAGELF
TRBJ2-1 | TRBV5-1 | - | ASSLAGTNEQF
TRBJ2-3 | TRBV4-1 | - | ASSPQRGGADTQY
TRBJ2-3 | TRBV14 | once | ASSLSMANTDTQY
TRBJ1-5 | TRBV19 | - | ASSLTENKPQH
TRBJ2-1 | TRBV28 | - | AARGASSYNEQF
TRBJ1-4 | TRBV7-8 | - | ASSSGTGVEKLF
TRBJ2-5 | TRBV7-9 | - | ASSFGPYVETQY
TRBJ2-7 | TRBV28 | - | ASSSPGTGDN